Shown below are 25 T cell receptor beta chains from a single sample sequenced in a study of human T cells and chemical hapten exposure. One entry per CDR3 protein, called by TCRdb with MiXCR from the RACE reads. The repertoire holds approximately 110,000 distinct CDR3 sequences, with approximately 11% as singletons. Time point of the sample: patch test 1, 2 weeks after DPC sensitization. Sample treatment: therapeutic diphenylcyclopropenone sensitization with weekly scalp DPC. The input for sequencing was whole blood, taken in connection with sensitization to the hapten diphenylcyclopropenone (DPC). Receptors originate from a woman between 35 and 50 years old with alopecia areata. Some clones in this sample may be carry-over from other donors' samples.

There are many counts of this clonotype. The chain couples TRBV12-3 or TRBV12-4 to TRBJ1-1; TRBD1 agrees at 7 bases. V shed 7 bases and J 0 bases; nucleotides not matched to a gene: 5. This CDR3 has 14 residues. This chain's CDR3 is CASKPTGLNTEAFF. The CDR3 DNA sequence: TGTGCCAGCAAACCGACAGGGTTGAACACTGAAGCTTTCTTT.

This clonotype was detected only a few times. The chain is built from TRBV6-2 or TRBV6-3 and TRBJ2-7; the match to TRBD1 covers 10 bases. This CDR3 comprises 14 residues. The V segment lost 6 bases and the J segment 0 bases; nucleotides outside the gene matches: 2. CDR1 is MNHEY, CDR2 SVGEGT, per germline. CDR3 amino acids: CASRDRGYSYEQYF. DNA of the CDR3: TGTGCCAGCAGGGACAGGGGGTACTCCTACGAGCAGTACTTC.

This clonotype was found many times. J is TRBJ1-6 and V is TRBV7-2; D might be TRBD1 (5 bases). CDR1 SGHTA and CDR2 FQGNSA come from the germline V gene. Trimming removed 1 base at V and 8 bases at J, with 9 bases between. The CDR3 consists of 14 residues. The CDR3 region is CASSLVRDHSPLHF. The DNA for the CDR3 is TGTGCCAGCAGCTTAGTAAGGGACCATTCACCCCTCCACTTT.

The CDR3 bases are TGTGCCAGCAGCTCCCGGGACAGGGGCACTGAAGCTTTCTTT. This gives the protein CASSSRDRGTEAFF. This chain joins TRBV11-2 and TRBJ1-1; TRBD1 matches at 10 bases. With V trimmed by 4 bases and J by 4 bases, 3 bases remained unmatched. CDR1 is SGHAT and CDR2 is FQNNGV in the germline V gene. CDR3 length equals 14 residues. Full variable domain (missing parts from reference TRBV11-2 and TRBJ1-1): EAGVAQSPRYKIIEKRQSVAFWCNPISGHATLYWYQQILGQGPKLLIQFQNNGVVDDSQLPKDRFSAERLKGVDSTLKIQPAKLEDSAVYLCASSSRDRGTEAFFGQGTRLTVV.

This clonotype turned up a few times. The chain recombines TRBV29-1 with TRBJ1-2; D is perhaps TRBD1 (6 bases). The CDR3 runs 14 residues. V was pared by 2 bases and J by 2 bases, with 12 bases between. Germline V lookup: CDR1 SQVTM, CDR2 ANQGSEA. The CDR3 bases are TGCAGCGTTGAAATTGAGGGGGGGAACTATGGCTACACCTTC. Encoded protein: CSVEIEGGNYGYTF.

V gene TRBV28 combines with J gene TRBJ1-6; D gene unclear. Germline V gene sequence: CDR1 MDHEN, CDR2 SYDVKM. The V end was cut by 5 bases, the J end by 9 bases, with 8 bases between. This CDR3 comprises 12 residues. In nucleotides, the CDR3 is TGTGCCAGCAGTCTCTTCAGTTCACCCCTCCACTTT. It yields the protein CASSLFSSPLHF. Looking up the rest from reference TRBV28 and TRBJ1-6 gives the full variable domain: DVKVTQSSRYLVKRTGEKVFLECVQDMDHENMFWYRQDPGLGLRLIYFSYDVKMKEKGDIPEGYSVSREKKERFSLILESASTNQTSMYLCASSLFSSPLHFGNGTRLTVT.

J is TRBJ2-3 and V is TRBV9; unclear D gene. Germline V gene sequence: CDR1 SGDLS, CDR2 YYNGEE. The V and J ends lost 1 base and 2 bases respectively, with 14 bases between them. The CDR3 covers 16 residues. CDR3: CASSVHDGSSTDTQYF. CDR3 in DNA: TGTGCCAGCAGCGTACACGACGGAAGCTCCACAGATACGCAGTATTTT.

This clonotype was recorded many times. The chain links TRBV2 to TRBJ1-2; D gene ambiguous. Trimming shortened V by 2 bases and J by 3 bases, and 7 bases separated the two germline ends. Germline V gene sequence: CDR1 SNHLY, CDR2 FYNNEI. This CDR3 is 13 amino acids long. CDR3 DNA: TGTGCCAGCAGTGAACACCTCCACTATGGCTACACCTTC. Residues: CASSEHLHYGYTF.

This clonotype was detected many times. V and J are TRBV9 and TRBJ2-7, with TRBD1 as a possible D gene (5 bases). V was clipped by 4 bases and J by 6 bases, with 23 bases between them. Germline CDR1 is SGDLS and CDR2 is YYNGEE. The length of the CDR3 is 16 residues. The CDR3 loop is CASSPNPQGPGGEQYF. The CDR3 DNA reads TGTGCCAGCAGCCCTAACCCCCAGGGTCCCGGTGGCGAGCAGTACTTC.

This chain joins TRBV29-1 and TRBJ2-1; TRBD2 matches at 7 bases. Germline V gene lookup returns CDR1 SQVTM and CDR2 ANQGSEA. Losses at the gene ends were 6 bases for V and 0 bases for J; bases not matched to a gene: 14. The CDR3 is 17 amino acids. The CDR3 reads CSVGGTRVLSSYNEQFF. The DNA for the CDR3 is TGCAGCGTGGGGGGGACCAGGGTCCTTAGCTCCTACAATGAGCAGTTCTTC.

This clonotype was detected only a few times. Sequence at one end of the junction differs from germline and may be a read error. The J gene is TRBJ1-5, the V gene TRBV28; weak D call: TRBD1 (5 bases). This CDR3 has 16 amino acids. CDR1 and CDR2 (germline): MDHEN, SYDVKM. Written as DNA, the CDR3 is TGTGTCAGCAGTTTAGGCGGCAGGGCCGCTTTCCAGCCCCAGCATTTT. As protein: CVSSLGGRAAFQPQHF.

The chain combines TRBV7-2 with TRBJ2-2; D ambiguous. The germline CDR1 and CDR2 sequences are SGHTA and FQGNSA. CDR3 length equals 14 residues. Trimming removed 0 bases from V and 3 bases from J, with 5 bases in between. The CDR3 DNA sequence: TGTGCCAGCAGCTTAGCCGGTGACACCGGGGAGCTGTTTTTT. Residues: CASSLAGDTGELFF.

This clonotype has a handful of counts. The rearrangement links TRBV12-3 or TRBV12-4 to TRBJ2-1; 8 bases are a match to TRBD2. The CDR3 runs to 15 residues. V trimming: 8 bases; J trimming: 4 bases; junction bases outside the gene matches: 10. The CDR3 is CASSRLLADYNEQFF. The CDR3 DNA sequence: TGTGCCAGCTCCAGGCTACTAGCGGATTACAATGAGCAGTTCTTC.

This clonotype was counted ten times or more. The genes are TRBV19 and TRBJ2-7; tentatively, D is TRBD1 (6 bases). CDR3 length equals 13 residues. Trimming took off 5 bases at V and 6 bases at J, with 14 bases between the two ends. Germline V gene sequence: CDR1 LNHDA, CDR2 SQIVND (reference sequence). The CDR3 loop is CASSLRRGSEQYF. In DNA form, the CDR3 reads TGTGCCAGTAGTCTCCGCAGGGGTAGCGAGCAGTACTTC. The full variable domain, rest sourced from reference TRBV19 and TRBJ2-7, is DGGITQSPKYLFRKEGQNVTLSCEQNLNHDAMYWYRQDPGQGLRLIYYSQIVNDFQKGDIAEGYSVSREKKESFPLTVTSAQKNPTAFYLCASSLRRGSEQYFGPGTRLTVT.

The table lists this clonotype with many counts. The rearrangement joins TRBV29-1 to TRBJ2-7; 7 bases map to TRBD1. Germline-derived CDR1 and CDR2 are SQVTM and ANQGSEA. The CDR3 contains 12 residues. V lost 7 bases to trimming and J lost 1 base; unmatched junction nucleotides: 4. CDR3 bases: TGCAGCGCGGGACAGTCGTCCTACGAGCAGTACTTC. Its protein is CSAGQSSYEQYF.

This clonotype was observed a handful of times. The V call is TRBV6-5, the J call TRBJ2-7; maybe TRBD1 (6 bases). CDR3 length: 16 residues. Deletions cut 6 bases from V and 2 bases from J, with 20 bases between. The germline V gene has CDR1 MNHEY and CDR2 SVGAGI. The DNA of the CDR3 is TGTGCCAGCAGCCATCGACCCGGGACATCCACCTACGAGCAGTACTTC. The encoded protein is CASSHRPGTSTYEQYF.

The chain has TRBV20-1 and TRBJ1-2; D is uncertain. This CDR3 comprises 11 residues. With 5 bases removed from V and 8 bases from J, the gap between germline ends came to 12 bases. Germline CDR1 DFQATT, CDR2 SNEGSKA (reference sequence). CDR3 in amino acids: CSAGGNSGYTF. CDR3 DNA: TGCAGTGCTGGAGGGAACTCGGGCTACACCTTC.

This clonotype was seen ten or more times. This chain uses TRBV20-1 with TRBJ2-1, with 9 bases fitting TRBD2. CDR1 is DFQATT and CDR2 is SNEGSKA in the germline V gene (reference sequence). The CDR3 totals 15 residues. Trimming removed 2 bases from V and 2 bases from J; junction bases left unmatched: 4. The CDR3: CSARIPSGTYNEQFF. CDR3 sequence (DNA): TGCAGTGCTAGAATCCCTAGCGGGACCTACAATGAGCAGTTCTTC.

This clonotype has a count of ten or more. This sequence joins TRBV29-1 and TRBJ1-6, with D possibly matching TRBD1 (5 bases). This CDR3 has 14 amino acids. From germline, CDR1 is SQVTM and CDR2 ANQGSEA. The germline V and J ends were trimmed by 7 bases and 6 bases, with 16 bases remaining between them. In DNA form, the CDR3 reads TGCAGCGCCCAGAAAGGGGCGAGTAATTCACCCCTCCACTTT. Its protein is CSAQKGASNSPLHF.

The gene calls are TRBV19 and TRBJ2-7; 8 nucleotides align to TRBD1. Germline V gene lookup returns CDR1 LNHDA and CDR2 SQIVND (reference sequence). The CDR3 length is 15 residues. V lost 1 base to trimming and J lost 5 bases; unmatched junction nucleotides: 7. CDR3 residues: CASSIAETGVNEQYF. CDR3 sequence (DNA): TGTGCCAGTAGTATAGCCGAGACAGGGGTCAACGAGCAGTACTTC.

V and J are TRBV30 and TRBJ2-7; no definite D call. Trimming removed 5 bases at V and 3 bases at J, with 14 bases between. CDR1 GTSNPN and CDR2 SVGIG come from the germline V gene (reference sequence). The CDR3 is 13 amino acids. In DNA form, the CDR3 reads TGTGCCTGGTCGGTTAGGGTCAGCTACGAGCAGTACTTC. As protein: CAWSVRVSYEQYF.

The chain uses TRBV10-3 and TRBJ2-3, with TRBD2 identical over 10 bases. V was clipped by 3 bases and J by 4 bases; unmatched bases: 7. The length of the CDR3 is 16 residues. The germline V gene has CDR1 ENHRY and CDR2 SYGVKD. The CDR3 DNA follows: TGTGCCATCAGTGAAGGCAGCGGGGGGGCTTCAGATACGCAGTATTTT. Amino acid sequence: CAISEGSGGASDTQYF.

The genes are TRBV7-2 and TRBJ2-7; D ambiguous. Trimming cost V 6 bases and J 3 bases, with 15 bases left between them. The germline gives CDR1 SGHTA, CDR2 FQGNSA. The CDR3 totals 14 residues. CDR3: CASSLRAVNYEQYF. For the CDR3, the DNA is TGTGCCAGCAGTCTCCGGGCCGTGAACTACGAGCAGTACTTC. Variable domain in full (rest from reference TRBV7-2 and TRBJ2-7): GAGVSQSPSNKVTEKGKDVELRCDPISGHTALYWYRQSLGQGLEFLIYFQGNSAPDKSGLPSDRFSAERTGGSVSTLTIQRTQQEDSAVYLCASSLRAVNYEQYFGPGTRLTVT.

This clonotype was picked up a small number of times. CDR3 protein: CASSPVRGGTSLYEQYF. Here the CDR3 DNA reads TGCGCCAGCAGCCCCGTCCGGGGGGGGACAAGCCTCTACGAGCAGTACTTC. The chain couples TRBV4-1 to TRBJ2-7; 8 nucleotides align to TRBD2. V dropped 4 bases and J dropped 3; count of bases not matched to a gene: 14. The CDR3 is made up of 17 amino acids. Germline CDR1 reads MGHRA; CDR2 reads YSYEKL.

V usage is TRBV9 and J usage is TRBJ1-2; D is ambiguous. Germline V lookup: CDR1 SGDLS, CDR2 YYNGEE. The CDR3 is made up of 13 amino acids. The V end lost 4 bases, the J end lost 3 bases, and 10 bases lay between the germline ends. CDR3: CASSTSDHYGYTF. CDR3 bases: TGTGCCAGCAGCACCTCTGACCACTATGGCTACACCTTC.